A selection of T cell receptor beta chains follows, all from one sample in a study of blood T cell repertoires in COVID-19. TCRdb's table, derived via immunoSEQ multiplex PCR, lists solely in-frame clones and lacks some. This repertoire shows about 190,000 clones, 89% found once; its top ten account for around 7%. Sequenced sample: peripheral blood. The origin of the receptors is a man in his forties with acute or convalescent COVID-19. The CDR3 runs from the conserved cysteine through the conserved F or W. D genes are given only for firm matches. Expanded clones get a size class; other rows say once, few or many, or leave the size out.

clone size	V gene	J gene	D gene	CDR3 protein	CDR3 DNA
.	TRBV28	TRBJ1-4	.	CASSLVGHATNEKLFF	TGTGCCAGCAGTTTAGTGGGCCATGCAACTAATGAAAAACTGTTTTTT
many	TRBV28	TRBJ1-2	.	CASSPVGLAGDYGYTF	TGTGCCAGCAGTCCCGTCGGGTTGGCAGGGGACTATGGCTACACCTTC
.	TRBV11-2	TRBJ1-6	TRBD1	CASSLIRTGQDSPLHF	TGTGCCAGCAGCTTAATTCGGACAGGGCAAGATTCACCCCTCCACTTT
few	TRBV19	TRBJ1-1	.	CASSITEHQLNTEAFF	TGTGCCAGTAGTATCACAGAACACCAACTGAACACTGAAGCTTTCTTT
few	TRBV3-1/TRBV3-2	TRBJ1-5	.	CASSQGAGNSNQPQHF	TGTGCCAGCAGCCAAGGTGCGGGGAATAGCAATCAGCCCCAGCATTTT
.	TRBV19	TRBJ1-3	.	CASTSGGVGNTIYF	.
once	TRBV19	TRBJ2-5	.	CATKLGETQYF	TGTGCCACCAAACTCGGGGAGACCCAGTACTTC
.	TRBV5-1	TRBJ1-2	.	CASSLAGAGEDYGYTF	TGCGCCAGCAGCTTGGCCGGGGCAGGGGAAGACTATGGCTACACCTTC
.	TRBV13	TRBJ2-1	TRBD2	CASSAPSGSSYNEQFF	TGTGCCAGCAGCGCCCCTAGCGGAAGCTCCTACAATGAGCAGTTCTTC
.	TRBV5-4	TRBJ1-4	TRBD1	CASSPGGPNEKLFF	TGTGCCAGCAGCCCAGGGGGCCCTAATGAAAAACTGTTTTTT
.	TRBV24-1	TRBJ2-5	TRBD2	CATSDGRGQETQYF	TGTGCCACCAGTGATGGGCGGGGGCAAGAGACCCAGTACTTC
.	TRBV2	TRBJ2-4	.	CASSVRGISPIAKNIQYF	TGTGCCAGCAGTGTCAGGGGTATCTCACCTATAGCCAAAAACATTCAGTACTTC
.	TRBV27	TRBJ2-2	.	CASSSSSTGELFF	TGTGCCAGCAGTTCGTCGAGCACCGGGGAGCTGTTTTTT
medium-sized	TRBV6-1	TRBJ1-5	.	CASSEVGGSNQPQHF	TGTGCCAGCAGTGAAGTAGGGGGTAGCAATCAGCCCCAGCATTTT
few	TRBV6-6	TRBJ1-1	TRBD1	CASSPRTGKAFF	TGTGCCAGCAGCCCACGGACAGGAAAAGCTTTCTTT
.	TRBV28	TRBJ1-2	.	CASSLGGTWGGSGRGYTF	TGTGCCAGCAGTTTAGGAGGAACTTGGGGGGGCTCCGGGCGCGGCTACACCTTC